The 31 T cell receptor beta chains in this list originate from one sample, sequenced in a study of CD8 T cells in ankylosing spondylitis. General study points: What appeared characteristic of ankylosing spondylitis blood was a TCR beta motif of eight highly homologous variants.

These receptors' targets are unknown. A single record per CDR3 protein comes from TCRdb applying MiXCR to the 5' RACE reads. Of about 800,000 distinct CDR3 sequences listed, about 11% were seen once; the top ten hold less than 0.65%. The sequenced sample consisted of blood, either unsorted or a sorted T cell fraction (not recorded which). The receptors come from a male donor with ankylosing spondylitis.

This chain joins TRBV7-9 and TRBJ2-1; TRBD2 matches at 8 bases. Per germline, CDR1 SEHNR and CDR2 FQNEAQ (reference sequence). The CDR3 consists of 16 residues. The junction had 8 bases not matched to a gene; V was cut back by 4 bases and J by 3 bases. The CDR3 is CASSSTGTSNYNEQFF. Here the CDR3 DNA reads TGTGCCAGCAGCTCTACCGGGACTAGTAACTACAATGAGCAGTTCTTC.

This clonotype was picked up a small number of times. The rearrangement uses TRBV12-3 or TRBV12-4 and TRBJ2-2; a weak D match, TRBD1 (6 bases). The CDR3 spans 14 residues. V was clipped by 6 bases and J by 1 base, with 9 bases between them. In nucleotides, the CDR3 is TGTGCCAGCAGGGGACACCTGAACACCGGGGAGCTGTTTTTT. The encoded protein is CASRGHLNTGELFF.

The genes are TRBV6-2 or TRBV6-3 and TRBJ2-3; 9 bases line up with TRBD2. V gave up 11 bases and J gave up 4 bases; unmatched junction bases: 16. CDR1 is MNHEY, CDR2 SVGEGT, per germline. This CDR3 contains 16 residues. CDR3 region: CASGLASGARPDTQYF. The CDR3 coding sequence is TGTGCCTCCGGGTTGGCTAGCGGGGCGAGACCAGATACGCAGTATTTT.

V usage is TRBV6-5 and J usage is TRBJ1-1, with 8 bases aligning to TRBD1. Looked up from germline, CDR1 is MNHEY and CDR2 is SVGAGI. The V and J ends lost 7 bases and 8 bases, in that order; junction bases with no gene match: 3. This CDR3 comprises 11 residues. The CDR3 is CASKRTGEAFF. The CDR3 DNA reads TGTGCCAGCAAGAGGACAGGGGAAGCTTTCTTT.

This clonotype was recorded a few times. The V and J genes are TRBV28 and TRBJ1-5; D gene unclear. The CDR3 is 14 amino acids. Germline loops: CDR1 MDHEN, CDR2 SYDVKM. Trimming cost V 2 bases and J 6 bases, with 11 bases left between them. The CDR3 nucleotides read TGTGCCAGCAGTTTAAGGCAGTATCGTCAGCCCCAGCATTTT. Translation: CASSLRQYRQPQHF.

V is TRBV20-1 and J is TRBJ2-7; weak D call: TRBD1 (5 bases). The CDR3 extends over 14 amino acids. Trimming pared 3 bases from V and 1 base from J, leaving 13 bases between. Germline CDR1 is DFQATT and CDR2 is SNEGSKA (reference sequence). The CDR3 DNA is TGCAGTGCTAGTTACTTGAAGGGGTCCTACGAGCAGTACTTC. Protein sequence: CSASYLKGSYEQYF.

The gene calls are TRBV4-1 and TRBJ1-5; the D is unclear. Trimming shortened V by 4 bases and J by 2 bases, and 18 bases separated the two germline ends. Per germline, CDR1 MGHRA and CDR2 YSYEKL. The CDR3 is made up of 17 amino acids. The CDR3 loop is CASSPSDGIMGNQPQHF. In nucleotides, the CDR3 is TGCGCCAGCAGCCCATCGGACGGGATAATGGGCAATCAGCCCCAGCATTTT.

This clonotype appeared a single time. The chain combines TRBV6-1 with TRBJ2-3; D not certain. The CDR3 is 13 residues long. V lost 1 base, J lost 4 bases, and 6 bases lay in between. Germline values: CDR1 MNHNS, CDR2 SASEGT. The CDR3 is CASSEVFADTQYF. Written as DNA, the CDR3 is TGTGCCAGCAGTGAAGTATTCGCAGATACGCAGTATTTT.

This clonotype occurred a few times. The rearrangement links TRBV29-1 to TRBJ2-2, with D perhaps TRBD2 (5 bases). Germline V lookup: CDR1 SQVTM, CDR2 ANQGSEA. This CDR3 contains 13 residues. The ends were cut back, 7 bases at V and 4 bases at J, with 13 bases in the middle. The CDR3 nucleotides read TGCAGCGCGGTAGCGTACGCCACCGGGGAGCTGTTTTTT. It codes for CSAVAYATGELFF.

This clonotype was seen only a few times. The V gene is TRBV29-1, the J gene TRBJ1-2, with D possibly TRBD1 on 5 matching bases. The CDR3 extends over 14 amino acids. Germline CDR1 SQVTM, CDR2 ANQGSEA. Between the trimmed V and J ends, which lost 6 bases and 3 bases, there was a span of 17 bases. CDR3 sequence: CSVPPTVFDYGYTF. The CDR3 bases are TGCAGCGTCCCCCCGACAGTCTTCGACTATGGCTACACCTTC.

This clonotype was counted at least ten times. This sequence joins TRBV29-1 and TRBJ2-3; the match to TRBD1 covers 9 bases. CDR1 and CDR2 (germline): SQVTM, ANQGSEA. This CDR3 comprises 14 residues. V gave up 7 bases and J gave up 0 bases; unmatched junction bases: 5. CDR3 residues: CSGNRGLSTDTQYF. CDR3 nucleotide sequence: TGCAGCGGGAACAGGGGGCTCAGCACAGATACGCAGTATTTT.

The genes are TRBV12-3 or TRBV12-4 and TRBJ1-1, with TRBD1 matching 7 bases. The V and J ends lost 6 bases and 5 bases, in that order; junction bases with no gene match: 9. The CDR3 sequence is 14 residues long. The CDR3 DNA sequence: TGTGCCAGCAGATTACAGGGGTTTAGGACTGAAGCTTTCTTT. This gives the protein CASRLQGFRTEAFF.

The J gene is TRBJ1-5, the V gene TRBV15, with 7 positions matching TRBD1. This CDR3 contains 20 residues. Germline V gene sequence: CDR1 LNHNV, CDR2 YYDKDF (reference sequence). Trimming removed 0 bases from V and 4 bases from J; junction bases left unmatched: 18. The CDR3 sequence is CATSRDPPALRDRPNQPQHF. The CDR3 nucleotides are TGTGCCACCAGCAGAGATCCCCCCGCTTTAAGGGACAGACCGAATCAGCCCCAGCATTTT.

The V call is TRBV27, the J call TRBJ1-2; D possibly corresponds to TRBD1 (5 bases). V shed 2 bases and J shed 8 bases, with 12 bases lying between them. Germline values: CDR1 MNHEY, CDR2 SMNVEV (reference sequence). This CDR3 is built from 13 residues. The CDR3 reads CASSLLAGNGYTF. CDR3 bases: TGTGCCAGCAGTTTACTGGCAGGGAACGGCTACACCTTC.

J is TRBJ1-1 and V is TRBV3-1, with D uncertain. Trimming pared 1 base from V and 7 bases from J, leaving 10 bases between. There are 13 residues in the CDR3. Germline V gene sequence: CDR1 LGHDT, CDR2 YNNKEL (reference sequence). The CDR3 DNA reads TGTGCCAGCAGCCAAGTATATGGCAGTGAAGCTTTCTTT. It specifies CASSQVYGSEAFF.

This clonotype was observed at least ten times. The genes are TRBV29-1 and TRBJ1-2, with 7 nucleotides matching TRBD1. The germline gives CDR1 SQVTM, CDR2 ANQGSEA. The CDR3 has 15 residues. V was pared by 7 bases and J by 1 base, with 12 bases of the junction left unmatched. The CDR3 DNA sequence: TGCAGCGCCGGGACAGTTGAAACGGTTAACTATGGCTACACCTTC. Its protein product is CSAGTVETVNYGYTF.

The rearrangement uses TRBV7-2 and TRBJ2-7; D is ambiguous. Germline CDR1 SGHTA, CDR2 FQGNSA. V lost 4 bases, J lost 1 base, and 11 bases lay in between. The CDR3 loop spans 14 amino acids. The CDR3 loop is CASSSMGASYEQYF. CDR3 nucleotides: TGTGCCAGCAGCTCTATGGGTGCGTCCTACGAGCAGTACTTC.

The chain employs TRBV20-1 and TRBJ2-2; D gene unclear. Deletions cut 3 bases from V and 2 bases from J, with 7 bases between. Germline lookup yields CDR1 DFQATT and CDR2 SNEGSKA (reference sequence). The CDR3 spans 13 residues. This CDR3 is CSASSLNTGELFF. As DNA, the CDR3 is TGCAGTGCTAGCTCCCTTAACACCGGGGAGCTGTTTTTT.

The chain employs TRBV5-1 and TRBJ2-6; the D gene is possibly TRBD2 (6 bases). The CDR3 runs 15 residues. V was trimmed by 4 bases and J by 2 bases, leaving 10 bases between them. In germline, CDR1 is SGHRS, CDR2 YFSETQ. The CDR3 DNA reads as TGCGCCAGCAGCCCGGGGGAGGCTGGGGCCAACGTCCTGACTTTC. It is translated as CASSPGEAGANVLTF.

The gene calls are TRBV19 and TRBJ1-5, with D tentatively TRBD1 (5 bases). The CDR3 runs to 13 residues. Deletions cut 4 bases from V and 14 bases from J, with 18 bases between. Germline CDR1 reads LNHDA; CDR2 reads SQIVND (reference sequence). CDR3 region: CASSTPGTPVKHF. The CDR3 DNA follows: TGTGCCAGTAGTACACCGGGGACTCCTGTAAAGCATTTT.

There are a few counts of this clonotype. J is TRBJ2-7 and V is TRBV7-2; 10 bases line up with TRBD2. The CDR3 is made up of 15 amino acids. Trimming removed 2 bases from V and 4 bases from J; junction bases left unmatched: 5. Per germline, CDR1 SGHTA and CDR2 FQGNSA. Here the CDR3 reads CASSLIASGSYEQYF. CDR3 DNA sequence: TGTGCCAGCAGCTTAATAGCTAGCGGGAGTTACGAGCAGTACTTC.

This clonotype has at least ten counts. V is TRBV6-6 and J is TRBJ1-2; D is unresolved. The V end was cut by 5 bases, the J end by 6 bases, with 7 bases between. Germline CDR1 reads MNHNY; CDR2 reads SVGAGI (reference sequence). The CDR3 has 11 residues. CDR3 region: CASSRTDGYTF. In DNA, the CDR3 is TGTGCCAGCAGTAGGACGGATGGCTACACCTTC.

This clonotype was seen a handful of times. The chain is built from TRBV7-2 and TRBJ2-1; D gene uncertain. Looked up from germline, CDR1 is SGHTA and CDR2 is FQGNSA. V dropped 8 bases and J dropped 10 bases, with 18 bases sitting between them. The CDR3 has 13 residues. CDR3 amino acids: CASSPLFGGEQFF. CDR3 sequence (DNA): TGTGCCAGCTCCCCACTCTTCGGTGGGGAGCAGTTCTTC. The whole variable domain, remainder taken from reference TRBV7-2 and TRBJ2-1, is GAGVSQSPSNKVTEKGKDVELRCDPISGHTALYWYRQSLGQGLEFLIYFQGNSAPDKSGLPSDRFSAERTGGSVSTLTIQRTQQEDSAVYLCASSPLFGGEQFFGPGTRLTVL.

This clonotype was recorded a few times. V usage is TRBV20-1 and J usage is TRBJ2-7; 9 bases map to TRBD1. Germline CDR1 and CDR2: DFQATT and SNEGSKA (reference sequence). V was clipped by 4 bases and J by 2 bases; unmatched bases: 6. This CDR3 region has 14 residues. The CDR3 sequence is CSAIDRDRAYEQYF. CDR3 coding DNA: TGCAGTGCTATCGACCGGGACAGGGCCTACGAGCAGTACTTC.

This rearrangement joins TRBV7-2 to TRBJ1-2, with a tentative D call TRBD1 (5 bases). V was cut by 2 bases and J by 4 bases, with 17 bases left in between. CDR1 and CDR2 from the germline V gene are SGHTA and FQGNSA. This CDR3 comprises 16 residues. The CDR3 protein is CASSLMFPDSLYGYTF. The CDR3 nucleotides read TGTGCCAGCAGCTTAATGTTTCCAGACAGCCTCTATGGCTACACCTTC.

The CDR3 loop is CASRTWTSGTDTDTQYF. For the CDR3, the DNA is TGTGCCAGCAGGACTTGGACTAGCGGGACCGACACAGATACGCAGTATTTT. The chain joins TRBV6-1 to TRBJ2-3, with TRBD2 matching over 12 bases. The germline CDR1 and CDR2 sequences are MNHNS and SASEGT. This CDR3 region has 17 residues. With V trimmed by 6 bases and J by 2 bases, 9 bases remained unmatched.

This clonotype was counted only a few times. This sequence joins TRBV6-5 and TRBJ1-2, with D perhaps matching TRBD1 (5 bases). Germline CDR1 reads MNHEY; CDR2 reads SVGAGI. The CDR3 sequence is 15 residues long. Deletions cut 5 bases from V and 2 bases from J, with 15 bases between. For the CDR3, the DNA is TGTGCCAGCAGTCCCTCGGGGGGTCGCAACTATGGCTACACCTTC. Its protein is CASSPSGGRNYGYTF.

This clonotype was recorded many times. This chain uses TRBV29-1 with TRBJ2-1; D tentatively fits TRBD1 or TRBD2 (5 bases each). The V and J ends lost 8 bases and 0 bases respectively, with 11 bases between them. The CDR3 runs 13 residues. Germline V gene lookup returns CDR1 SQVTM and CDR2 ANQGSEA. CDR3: CSSRGDSYNEQFF. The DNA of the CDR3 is TGCAGCTCAAGAGGGGACTCCTACAATGAGCAGTTCTTC.

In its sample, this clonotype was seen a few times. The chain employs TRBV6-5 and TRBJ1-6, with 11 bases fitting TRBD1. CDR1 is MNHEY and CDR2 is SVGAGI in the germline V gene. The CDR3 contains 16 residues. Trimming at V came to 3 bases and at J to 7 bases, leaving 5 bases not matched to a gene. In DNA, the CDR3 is TGTGCCAGCAGTTATGGGACAGGGGGATTCAATTCACCCCTCCACTTT. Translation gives CASSYGTGGFNSPLHF.

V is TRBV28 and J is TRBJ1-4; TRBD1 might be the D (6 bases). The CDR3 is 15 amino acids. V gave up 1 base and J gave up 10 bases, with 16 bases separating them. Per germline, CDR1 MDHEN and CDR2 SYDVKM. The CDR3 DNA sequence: TGTGCCAGCAGTTTATCGTCCAGGGGCATGGGAAAACTGTTTTTT. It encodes CASSLSSRGMGKLFF.

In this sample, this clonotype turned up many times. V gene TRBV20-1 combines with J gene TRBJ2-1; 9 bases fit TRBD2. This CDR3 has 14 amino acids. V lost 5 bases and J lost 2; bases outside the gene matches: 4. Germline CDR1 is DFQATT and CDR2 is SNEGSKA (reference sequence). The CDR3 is CSAGAGGAYNEQFF. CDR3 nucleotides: TGCAGTGCTGGAGCGGGAGGAGCCTACAATGAGCAGTTCTTC.